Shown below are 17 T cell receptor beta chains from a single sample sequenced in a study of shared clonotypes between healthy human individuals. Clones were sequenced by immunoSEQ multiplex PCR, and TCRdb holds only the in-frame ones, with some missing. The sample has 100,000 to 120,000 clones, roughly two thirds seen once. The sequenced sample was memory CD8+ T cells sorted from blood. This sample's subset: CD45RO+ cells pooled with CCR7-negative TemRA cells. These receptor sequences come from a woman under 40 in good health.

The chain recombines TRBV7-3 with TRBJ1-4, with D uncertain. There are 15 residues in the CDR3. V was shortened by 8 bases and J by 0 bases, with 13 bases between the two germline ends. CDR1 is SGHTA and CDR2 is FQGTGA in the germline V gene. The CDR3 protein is CASARRHATNEKLFF. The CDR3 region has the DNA TGTGCCAGCGCCCGGCGCCACGCAACTAATGAAAAACTGTTTTTT.

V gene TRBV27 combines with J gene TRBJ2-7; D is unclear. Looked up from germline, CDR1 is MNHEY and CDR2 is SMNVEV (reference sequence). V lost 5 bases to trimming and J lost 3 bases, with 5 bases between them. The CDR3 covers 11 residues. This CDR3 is CASSPDYEQYF. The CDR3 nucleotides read TGTGCCAGCAGTCCCGACTACGAGCAGTACTTC.

The CDR3 region has the DNA TGTGCCAGCAGTTACACCTCTCTTGCAGCTGGCTACGAGCAGTACTTC. Translation gives CASSYTSLAAGYEQYF. The V and J genes are TRBV28 and TRBJ2-7; D unclear. CDR3 length: 16 amino acids. Trimming cost V 4 bases and J 3 bases, with 19 bases left between them. Germline V gene sequence: CDR1 MDHEN, CDR2 SYDVKM.

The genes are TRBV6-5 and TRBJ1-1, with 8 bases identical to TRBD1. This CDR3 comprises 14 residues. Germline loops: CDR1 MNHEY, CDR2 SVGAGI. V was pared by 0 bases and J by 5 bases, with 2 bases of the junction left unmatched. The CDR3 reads CASSYSGQGTEAFF. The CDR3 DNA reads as TGTGCCAGCAGTTACTCTGGACAGGGAACTGAAGCTTTCTTT.

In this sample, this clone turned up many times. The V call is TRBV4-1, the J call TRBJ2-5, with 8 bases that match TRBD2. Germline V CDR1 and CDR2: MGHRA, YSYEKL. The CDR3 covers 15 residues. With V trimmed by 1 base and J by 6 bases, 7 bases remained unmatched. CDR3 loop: CASSQVSGSEKTQYF. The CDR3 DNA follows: TGCGCCAGCAGCCAAGTAAGCGGGAGTGAAAAGACCCAGTACTTC.

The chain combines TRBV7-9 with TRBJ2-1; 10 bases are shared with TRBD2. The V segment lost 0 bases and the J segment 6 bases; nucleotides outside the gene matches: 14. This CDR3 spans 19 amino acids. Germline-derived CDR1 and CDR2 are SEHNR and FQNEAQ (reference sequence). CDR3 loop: CASSLAIKSGRDLINEQFF. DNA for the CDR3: TGTGCCAGCAGCTTAGCGATAAAAAGCGGGAGGGATCTGATCAATGAGCAGTTCTTC.

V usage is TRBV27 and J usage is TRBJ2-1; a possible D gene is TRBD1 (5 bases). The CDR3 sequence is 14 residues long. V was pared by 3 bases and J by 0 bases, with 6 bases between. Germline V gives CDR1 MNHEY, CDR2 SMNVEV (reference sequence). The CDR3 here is CASSFRDSYNEQFF. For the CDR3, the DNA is TGTGCCAGCAGTTTCAGGGACTCCTACAATGAGCAGTTCTTC.

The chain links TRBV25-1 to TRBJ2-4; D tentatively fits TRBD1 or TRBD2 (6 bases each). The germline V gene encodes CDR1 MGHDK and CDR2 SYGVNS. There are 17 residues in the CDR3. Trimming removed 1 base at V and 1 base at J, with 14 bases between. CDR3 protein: CASSESGALGAKNIQYF. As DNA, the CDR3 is TGTGCCAGCAGTGAATCGGGGGCTCTGGGCGCCAAAAACATTCAGTACTTC.

This CDR3 is CASSLESRVYYEQYF. For the CDR3, the DNA is TGTGCCAGCAGCTTGGAATCCCGGGTATACTACGAGCAGTACTTC. V gene TRBV5-8 combines with J gene TRBJ2-7; D uncertain. The length of the CDR3 is 15 residues. CDR1 is SGHTS and CDR2 is YDEGEE in the germline V gene. V was trimmed by 0 bases and J by 3 bases, leaving 13 bases between them. Based on the CDR3 plus reference TRBV5-8 and TRBJ2-7, the full variable domain is EAGVTQSPTHLIKTRGQQATLRCSPISGHTSVYWYQQALGLGLQFLLWYDEGEERNRGNFPPRFSGRQFPNYSSELNVNALELEDSALYLCASSLESRVYYEQYFGPGTRLTVT.

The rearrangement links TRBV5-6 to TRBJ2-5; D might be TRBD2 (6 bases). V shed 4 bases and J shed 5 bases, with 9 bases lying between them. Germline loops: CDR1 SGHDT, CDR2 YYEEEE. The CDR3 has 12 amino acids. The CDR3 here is CASSPGVETQYF. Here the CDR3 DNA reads TGTGCCAGCAGCCCGGGAGTTGAGACCCAGTACTTC.

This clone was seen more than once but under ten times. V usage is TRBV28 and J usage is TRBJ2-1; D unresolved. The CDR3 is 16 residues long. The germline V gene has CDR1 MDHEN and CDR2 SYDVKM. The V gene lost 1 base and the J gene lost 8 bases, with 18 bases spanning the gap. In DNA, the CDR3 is TGTGCCAGCAGTTTATTTGGACCAGAAGTAGAGTATGAGCAGTTCTTC. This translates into CASSLFGPEVEYEQFF. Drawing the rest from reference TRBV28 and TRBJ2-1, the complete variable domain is DVKVTQSSRYLVKRTGEKVFLECVQDMDHENMFWYRQDPGLGLRLIYFSYDVKMKEKGDIPEGYSVSREKKERFSLILESASTNQTSMYLCASSLFGPEVEYEQFFGPGTRLTVL.

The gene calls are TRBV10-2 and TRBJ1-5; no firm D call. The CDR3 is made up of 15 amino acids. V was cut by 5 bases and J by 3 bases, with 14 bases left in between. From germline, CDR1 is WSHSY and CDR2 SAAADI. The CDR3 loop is CASSLASLTNQPQHF. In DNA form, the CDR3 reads TGCGCCAGCAGTCTTGCCAGCCTCACCAATCAGCCCCAGCATTTT.

DNA of the CDR3: TGTGCCATCAGGGGAACCGGGACAGGGCCCCTATTCTATGGCTACACCTTC. Translation: CAIRGTGTGPLFYGYTF. The genes are TRBV10-3 and TRBJ1-2, with 9 nucleotides matching TRBD1. The CDR3 has 17 residues. V gave up 6 bases and J gave up 4 bases; unmatched junction bases: 15. Germline-derived CDR1 and CDR2 are ENHRY and SYGVKD.

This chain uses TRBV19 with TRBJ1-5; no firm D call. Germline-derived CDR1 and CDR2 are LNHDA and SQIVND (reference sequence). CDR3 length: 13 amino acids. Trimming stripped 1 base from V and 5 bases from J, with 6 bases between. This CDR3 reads CASSIGEYQPQHF. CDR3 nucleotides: TGTGCCAGTAGTATAGGGGAGTATCAGCCCCAGCATTTT.

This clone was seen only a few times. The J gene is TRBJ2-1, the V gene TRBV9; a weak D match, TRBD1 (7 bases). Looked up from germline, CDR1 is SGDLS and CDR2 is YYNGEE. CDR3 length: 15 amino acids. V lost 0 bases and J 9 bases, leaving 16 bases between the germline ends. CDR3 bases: TGTGCCAGCAGCGTAGGGTCGGAGGGGGCTGGTGAGCAGTTCTTC. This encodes CASSVGSEGAGEQFF.

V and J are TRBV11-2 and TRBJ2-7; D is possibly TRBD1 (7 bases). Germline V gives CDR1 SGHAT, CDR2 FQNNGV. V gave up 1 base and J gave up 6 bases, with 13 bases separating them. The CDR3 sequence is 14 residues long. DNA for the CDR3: TGTGCCAGCAGCTTAGGTCAGGGGGAGGCCGAGCAGTACTTC. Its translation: CASSLGQGEAEQYF. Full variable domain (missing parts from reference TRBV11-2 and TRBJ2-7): EAGVAQSPRYKIIEKRQSVAFWCNPISGHATLYWYQQILGQGPKLLIQFQNNGVVDDSQLPKDRFSAERLKGVDSTLKIQPAKLEDSAVYLCASSLGQGEAEQYFGPGTRLTVT.

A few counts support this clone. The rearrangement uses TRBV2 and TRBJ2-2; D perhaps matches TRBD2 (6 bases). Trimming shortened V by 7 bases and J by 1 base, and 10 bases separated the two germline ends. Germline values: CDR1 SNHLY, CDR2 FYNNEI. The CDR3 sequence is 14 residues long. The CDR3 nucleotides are TGTGCCAGCACTTGGACTATGAACACCGGGGAGCTGTTTTTT. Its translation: CASTWTMNTGELFF. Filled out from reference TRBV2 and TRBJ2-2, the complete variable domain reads EPEVTQTPSHQVTQMGQEVILRCVPISNHLYFYWYRQILGQKVEFLVSFYNNEISEKSEIFDDQFSVERPDGSNFTLKIRSTKLEDSAMYFCASTWTMNTGELFFGEGSRLTVL.